This record looks at one T cell receptor (beta chain) sequence and its context. Authors' methods: Amplification from reference gene primers served as the basis for estimated nucleated cell counts. Sequenced by immunoSEQ multiplex PCR; TCRdb stores in-frame clones only, minus some. V and J calls and clone size come straight from that table; D and trimming were deduced from the DNA. The top ten clones hold about 2.8% of a sample with some 150,000 clones, approximately 88% of them seen once. This entry comes from a study of blood T cell repertoires in COVID-19. The sample comprised peripheral blood. This TCR derives from a man aged 60 to 69 with acute or convalescent COVID-19.

In nucleotides, the CDR3 is TGCGCCAGCAGTGAGACAGGGGGTTCACCCCTCCACTTT. It translates to CASSETGGSPLHF. V usage is TRBV10-2 and J usage is TRBJ1-6, with TRBD1 matching 8 bases. V shed 2 bases and J 9 bases; nucleotides not matched to a gene: 0. The CDR3 loop spans 13 amino acids. The germline V gene has CDR1 WSHSY and CDR2 SAAADI.